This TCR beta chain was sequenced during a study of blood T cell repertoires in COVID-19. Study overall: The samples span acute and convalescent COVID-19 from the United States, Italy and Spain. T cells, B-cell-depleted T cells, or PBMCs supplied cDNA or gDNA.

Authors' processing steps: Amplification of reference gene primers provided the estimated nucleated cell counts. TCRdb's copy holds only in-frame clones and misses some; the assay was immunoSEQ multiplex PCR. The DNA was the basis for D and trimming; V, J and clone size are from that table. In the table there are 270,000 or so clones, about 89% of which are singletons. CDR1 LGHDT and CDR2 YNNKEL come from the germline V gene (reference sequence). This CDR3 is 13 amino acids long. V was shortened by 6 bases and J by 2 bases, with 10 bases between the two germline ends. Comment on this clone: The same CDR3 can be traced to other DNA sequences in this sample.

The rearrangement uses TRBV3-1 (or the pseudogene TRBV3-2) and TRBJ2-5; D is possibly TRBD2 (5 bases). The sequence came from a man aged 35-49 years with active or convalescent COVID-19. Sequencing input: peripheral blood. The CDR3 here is CASSLGLQETQYF. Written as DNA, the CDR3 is TGTGCCAGCAGTCTAGGACTGCAAGAGACCCAGTACTTC.